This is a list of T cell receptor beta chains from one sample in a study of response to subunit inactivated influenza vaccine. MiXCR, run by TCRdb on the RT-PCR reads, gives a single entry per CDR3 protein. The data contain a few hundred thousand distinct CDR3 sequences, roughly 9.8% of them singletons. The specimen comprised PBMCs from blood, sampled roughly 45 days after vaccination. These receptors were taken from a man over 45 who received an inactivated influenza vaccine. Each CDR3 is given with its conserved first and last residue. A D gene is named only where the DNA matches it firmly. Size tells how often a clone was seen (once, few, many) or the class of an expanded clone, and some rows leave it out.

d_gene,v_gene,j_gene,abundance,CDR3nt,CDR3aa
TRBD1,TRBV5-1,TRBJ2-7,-,TGCGCCAGCAGCTTGGTTCCGGGACAGGGGTACGAGCAGTACTTC,CASSLVPGQGYEQYF
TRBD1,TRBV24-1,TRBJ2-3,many,TGTGCCACCAGTGATGGACAGGAGACAAGCACAGATACGCAGTATTTT,CATSDGQETSTDTQYF
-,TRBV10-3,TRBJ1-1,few,TGTGCCATCAGTGAGAGGCAGCCTGAAGCTTTCTTT,CAISERQPEAFF
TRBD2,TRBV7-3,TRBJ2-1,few,TGTGCCAGCAGCCCGAGCGGGAGATGGAGTAATGAGCAGTTCTTC,CASSPSGRWSNEQFF
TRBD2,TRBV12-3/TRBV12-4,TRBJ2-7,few,TGTGCCAGCAGTCCAAGACTAGCGGGAACGTCCGAGCAGTACTTC,CASSPRLAGTSEQYF
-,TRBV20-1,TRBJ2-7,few,TGCAGTGCTAGGGGAAACAGCTACGAGCAGTACTTC,CSARGNSYEQYF
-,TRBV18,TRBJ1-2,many,TGTGCCAGCTCACCCGGGACACCGCGAGCTAACTATGGCTACACCTTC,CASSPGTPRANYGYTF
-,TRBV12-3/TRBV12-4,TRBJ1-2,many,TGTGCCAGCAGCCAACACATTGCTAACTATGGCTACACCTTC,CASSQHIANYGYTF
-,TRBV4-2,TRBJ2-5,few,TGTGCCAGCAGCCAAGATCAAAGCGACTATGAGACCCAGTACTTC,CASSQDQSDYETQYF
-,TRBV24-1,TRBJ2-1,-,TGTGCCACCAGTGAGAGTGGGCACTACAATGAGCAGTTCTTC,CATSESGHYNEQFF
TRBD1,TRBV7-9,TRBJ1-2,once,TGTGCCAGCAGCTCGACCGCAGGACAGGGGATCTATGGCTACACCTTC,CASSSTAGQGIYGYTF
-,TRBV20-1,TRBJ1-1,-,TGCAGTGCTAGGGAGCAGATTGAAGCTTTCTTT,CSAREQIEAFF
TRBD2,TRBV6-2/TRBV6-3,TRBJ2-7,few,TGTGCCAGCAGTCGGACTAGCGGGATCTACGAGCAGTACTTC,CASSRTSGIYEQYF
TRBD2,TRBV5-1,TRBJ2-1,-,TGCGCCAGCAGCTTGGCACTAGCGGGAACCTACAATGAGCAGTTCTTC,CASSLALAGTYNEQFF
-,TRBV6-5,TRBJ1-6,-,TGTGCCAGCAGTTACTTGGGCATTTCACCCCTCCACTTT,CASSYLGISPLHF
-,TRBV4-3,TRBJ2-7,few,TGCGCCAGCAGCCGATACAGGGAAACCTACGAGCAGTACTTC,CASSRYRETYEQYF
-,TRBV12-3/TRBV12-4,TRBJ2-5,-,TGTGCCAGCAGTTTATTGGGGAACCAAGAGACCCAGTACTTC,CASSLLGNQETQYF
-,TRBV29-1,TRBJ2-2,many,TGCAGCGCGGCCTTGTTTGCCAGCACCGGGGAGCTGTTTTTT,CSAALFASTGELFF